This TCR beta chain was captured in a study of T cells expressing NK-cell markers. TCRdb derives one entry per CDR3 protein from the 5' RACE reads, leaving out DNA. This listing includes about 550,000 distinct CDR3 sequences. Germline CDR1 DFQATT, CDR2 SNEGSKA (reference sequence). This CDR3 spans 17 amino acids. The clonotype comes from a man younger than 35 in good health. This chain links TRBV20-1 with TRBJ2-1; with no DNA, the TCRdb D assignment of TRBD2 cannot be verified. The sequencing input was blood T cells: a sorted CD56 or NKG2C T cell subset, CD4+ or CD8+ T cells, or bulk PBMC T cells (not recorded which). The CDR3 here is CSARKRLAGREYNEQFF.